The 27 T cell receptor beta chains presented below share a single source sample, sequenced in a study of OX40 agonist ivuxolimab in advanced cancers. The library was generated by the immunoSEQ multiplex PCR assay. In its TCRdb copy, this immuneACCESS table keeps in-frame sequences only and misses some clones. Where compared with another copy, unresolved V genes explain less than half of these, and the others have no known cause. Counted in this sample were 61,000 or so clones; about 85% of them appeared once. The ten biggest clones cover about 1.2% of the sample. The source material was CD4+ or CD8+ T cells sorted from blood, sampled in a trial of the OX40 agonist ivuxolimab. Receptor source: an adult with an advanced solid tumor such as melanoma, head and neck, liver or kidney cancer.

This chain connects TRBV18 to TRBJ2-7, with 7 bases identical to TRBD1. Germline V lookup: CDR1 KGHSH, CDR2 LQKENI. V lost 3 bases, J lost 0 bases, and 5 bases stayed unmatched. This CDR3 comprises 15 residues. The CDR3 sequence: CASSPTGQSSYEQYF. The CDR3 DNA reads TGTGCCAGCTCACCGACGGGACAGAGCTCCTACGAGCAGTACTTC. Looking up the rest from reference TRBV18 and TRBJ2-7 gives the full variable domain: NAGVMQNPRHLVRRRGQEARLRCSPMKGHSHVYWYRQLPEEGLKFMVYLQKENIIDESGMPKERFSAEFPKEGPSILRIQQVVRGDSAAYFCASSPTGQSSYEQYFGPGTRLTVT.

This clone was observed once. The rearrangement uses TRBV14 and TRBJ1-2; no reliable D call. The CDR3 sequence is 13 residues long. V was trimmed by 4 bases and J by 7 bases, leaving 13 bases between them. The germline V gene encodes CDR1 SGHDN and CDR2 FVKESK. The CDR3, as DNA: TGTGCCAGCAGCCGGACTAGTCTTAGTGGCTACACCTTC. This gives the protein CASSRTSLSGYTF.

This sequence joins TRBV2 and TRBJ1-2; possibly TRBD1 for D (6 bases). The V and J ends lost 4 bases and 8 bases respectively, with 17 bases between them. This CDR3 is built from 14 residues. Germline V gene lookup returns CDR1 SNHLY and CDR2 FYNNEI. This CDR3 reads CASSGAMGGRGYTF. CDR3 in DNA: TGTGCCAGCAGTGGGGCTATGGGGGGCAGAGGCTACACCTTC.

This chain uses TRBV5-1 with TRBJ1-1; TRBD1 might be the D (5 bases). CDR1 is SGHRS and CDR2 is YFSETQ in the germline V gene. There are 14 residues in the CDR3. V was shortened by 2 bases and J by 1 base, with 9 bases between the two germline ends. The CDR3 bases are TGCGCCAGCAGCTTAGGGGCGGCGAACACTGAAGCTTTCTTT. The encoded protein is CASSLGAANTEAFF.

The chain has TRBV7-9 and TRBJ1-5; the match to TRBD1 covers 9 bases. This CDR3 contains 17 residues. Trimming at V came to 1 base and at J to 3 bases, leaving 7 bases not matched to a gene. Germline V gene data show CDR1 as SEHNR and CDR2 as FQNEAQ (reference sequence). CDR3 sequence: CASSLDSGQGFNQPQHF. The CDR3 DNA sequence: TGTGCCAGCAGCTTAGATTCCGGACAGGGGTTCAATCAGCCCCAGCATTTT.

V usage is TRBV5-1 and J usage is TRBJ2-3; 7 nucleotides agree with TRBD2. This CDR3 has 13 residues. Per germline, CDR1 SGHRS and CDR2 YFSETQ. V lost 4 bases and J lost 11; bases outside the gene matches: 10. The CDR3 loop is CASSPPGLTVQYF. For the CDR3, the DNA is TGCGCCAGCAGCCCCCCGGGACTAACGGTGCAGTATTTT. Combining the CDR3 with reference TRBV5-1 and TRBJ2-3 gives the whole variable domain KAGVTQTPRYLIKTRGQQVTLSCSPISGHRSVSWYQQTPGQGLQFLFEYFSETQRNKGNFPGRFSGRQFSNSRSEMNVSTLELGDSALYLCASSPPGLTVQYFGPGTRLTVL.

A few counts support this clone. V gene TRBV28 combines with J gene TRBJ1-5, with D hard to call. Trimming removed 6 bases from V and 0 bases from J, with 9 bases in between. CDR1 MDHEN and CDR2 SYDVKM come from the germline V gene. The CDR3 totals 14 residues. In nucleotides, the CDR3 is TGTGCCAGCAGCGCCCTGAATAGCAATCAGCCCCAGCATTTT. Protein sequence: CASSALNSNQPQHF.

The chain uses TRBV6-5 and TRBJ1-1, with D unresolved. The germline V gene encodes CDR1 MNHEY and CDR2 SVGAGI. The V and J ends lost 0 bases and 2 bases respectively, with 10 bases between them. The CDR3 runs to 15 residues. This CDR3 is CASSYSGRGNTEAFF. Here the CDR3 DNA reads TGTGCCAGCAGTTACTCGGGGAGAGGAAACACTGAAGCTTTCTTT.

V and J are TRBV4-1 and TRBJ2-3, with TRBD2 matching over 7 bases. After removal of 3 bases from V and 3 bases from J, the junction contained 9 bases not matched to a gene. Germline V CDR1 and CDR2: MGHRA, YSYEKL. The CDR3 contains 16 residues. This CDR3 reads CASSHSPGLPTDTQYF. CDR3 coding DNA: TGCGCCAGCAGCCATTCACCGGGACTACCAACAGATACGCAGTATTTT.

The chain links TRBV7-6 to TRBJ2-7, with D possibly TRBD1 on 6 matching bases. Germline assignment: CDR1 SGHVS and CDR2 FNYEAQ. Between the trimmed V and J ends, which lost 3 bases and 9 bases, there was a span of 21 bases. This CDR3 comprises 15 residues. In nucleotides, the CDR3 is TGTGCCAGCAGCTTGGGGGCCTCCTTCGCCGGTGGGCAGTACTTC. It codes for CASSLGASFAGGQYF.

This chain joins TRBV6-5 and TRBJ2-4, with D perhaps being TRBD1 or TRBD2 (6 bases each). The CDR3 loop spans 15 amino acids. Germline V lookup: CDR1 MNHEY, CDR2 SVGAGI. The V and J ends lost 4 bases and 3 bases respectively, with 13 bases between them. CDR3 sequence (DNA): TGTGCCAGCAGTTCCGGTGGGGGGCGCAAAAACATTCAGTACTTC. It is translated as CASSSGGGRKNIQYF.

V usage is TRBV4-2 and J usage is TRBJ2-3, with 8 bases identical to TRBD2. Germline lookup yields CDR1 LGHNA and CDR2 YNFKEQ. CDR3 size: 19 residues. J was trimmed by 0 bases and V by 1 base; bases with no gene match: 12. The CDR3 DNA reads as TGTGCCAGCAGCCAAGGACCAGGGGCGGGGGGTACTAGCACAGATACGCAGTATTTT. It codes for CASSQGPGAGGTSTDTQYF.

With regard to this clone: Germline and junction disagree at one end, which may indicate a read error. The J gene is TRBJ1-3, the V gene TRBV15, with unresolved D. CDR3 length equals 15 residues. Per the germline V gene, CDR1 is LNHNV and CDR2 is YYDKDF (reference sequence). CDR3 amino acids: CATNAPPYSGNTIYF. CDR3 DNA: TGTGCGACCAATGCTCCGCCGTACTCTGGAAACACCATATATTTT. The full variable domain, its missing parts supplied by reference TRBV15 and TRBJ1-3, is DAMVIQNPRYQVTQFGKPVTLSCSQTLNHNVMYWYQQKSSQAPKLLFHYYDKDFNNEADTPDNFQSRRPNTSFCFLDIRSPGLGDTAMYLCATNAPPYSGNTIYFGEGSWLTVV.

This clone was found once. The chain links TRBV6-1 to TRBJ2-3; the D call may be TRBD1 or TRBD2 (7 bases each). V lost 3 bases to trimming and J lost 3 bases, with 16 bases between them. The V gene's germline CDR1 is MNHNS and CDR2 SASEGT. The CDR3 sequence is 16 residues long. The CDR3 sequence: CASSDRQGGGTDTQYF. In DNA, the CDR3 is TGTGCCAGCAGTGACCGCCAGGGGGGGGGAACAGATACGCAGTATTTT.

The V gene is TRBV19, the J gene TRBJ1-3; D is undetermined. The CDR3 spans 18 residues. Deletions cut 3 bases from V and 0 bases from J, with 18 bases between. Germline CDR1 is LNHDA and CDR2 is SQIVND (reference sequence). CDR3 sequence reads: CASSIGWSLRSSGNTIYF. Written as DNA, the CDR3 is TGTGCCAGTAGTATTGGGTGGAGCCTTAGGAGCTCTGGAAACACCATATATTTT.

The chain employs TRBV6-4 and TRBJ1-1, with D perhaps matching TRBD1 (5 bases). Germline CDR1 is MRHNA and CDR2 is SNTAGT. Trimming took 4 bases from V and 1 from J, leaving 7 bases between them. The CDR3 is 13 residues long. Here the CDR3 reads CASSVQGNTEAFF. The CDR3 DNA is TGTGCCAGCAGTGTCCAGGGGAACACTGAAGCTTTCTTT.

This rearrangement joins TRBV6-4 to TRBJ1-2, with D hard to call. Germline V gene sequence: CDR1 MRHNA, CDR2 SNTAGT. The ends were cut back, 6 bases at V and 6 bases at J, with 5 bases in the middle. The CDR3 is 10 amino acids. CDR3 DNA sequence: TGTGCCAGCAGCCCTGATGGCTACACCTTC. Translating it yields CASSPDGYTF.

The J gene is TRBJ2-7, the V gene TRBV14; 7 positions agree with TRBD1. Germline loops: CDR1 SGHDN, CDR2 FVKESK. The CDR3 is 16 residues long. J was trimmed by 2 bases and V by 0 bases; bases with no gene match: 7. CDR3 bases: TGTGCCAGCAGCCAAGAGGTAGCAGGGGGAACCTACGAGCAGTACTTC. This translates into CASSQEVAGGTYEQYF.

The chain has TRBV7-9 and TRBJ1-4; possibly TRBD1 for D (5 bases). Germline CDR1 and CDR2: SEHNR and FQNEAQ (reference sequence). This CDR3 contains 15 residues. Between the trimmed V and J ends, which lost 8 bases and 3 bases, there was a span of 16 bases. The CDR3, as DNA: TGTGCCAGCCCACCGGGCCGGGACCCTAATGAAAAACTGTTTTTT. Translation: CASPPGRDPNEKLFF.

The rearrangement joins TRBV11-3 to TRBJ2-5; D not certain. The CDR3 spans 15 residues. The germline CDR1 and CDR2 sequences are SGHNT and YENEEA. V lost 5 bases and J 2 bases, leaving 15 bases between the germline ends. The CDR3 spells CASSHPDGRQETQYF. CDR3 nucleotide sequence: TGTGCCAGCAGCCACCCGGACGGTAGACAAGAGACCCAGTACTTC.

As for this clone: Here the CDR3 omits its conserved ending phenylalanine or tryptophan, so a read error is the likely source. The J gene is TRBJ2-7, the V gene TRBV5-1; 7 bases align to TRBD1. Trimming took 6 bases from V and 8 from J; bases not matched to a gene: 8. This CDR3 contains 12 residues. The germline CDR1 and CDR2 sequences are SGHRS and YFSETQ. CDR3 bases: TGCGCCAGCAAGGACAGGTGCGTCAAGCAGTACCTC. It specifies CASKDRCVKQYL.

This CDR3 reads CASSLGGFNRRSGNTIYF. The CDR3 region has the DNA TGTGCCAGCAGCTTAGGAGGGTTTAACAGGCGCTCTGGAAACACCATATATTTT. The chain employs TRBV7-6 and TRBJ1-3, with D maybe TRBD1 (5 bases). The V end was cut by 1 base, the J end by 0 bases, with 16 bases between. The CDR3 consists of 18 residues. CDR1 SGHVS and CDR2 FNYEAQ come from the germline V gene.

This clone is labeled as medium-sized. J is TRBJ1-6 and V is TRBV25-1; TRBD1 matches at 9 bases. With V trimmed by 2 bases and J by 4 bases, 3 bases remained unmatched. Germline V lookup: CDR1 MGHDK, CDR2 SYGVNS. The CDR3 covers 16 residues. The CDR3 DNA reads TGTGCCAGCAGTGAAAGCGGACAGGGGTATAATTCACCCCTCCACTTT. Translation: CASSESGQGYNSPLHF.

Comment on this clone: Mismatch with germline at one junction end may stem from a read error. The genes are TRBV7-7 and TRBJ2-5; possibly TRBD2 for D (5 bases). CDR1 and CDR2 (germline): SSHAT, FNYEAQ (reference sequence). The CDR3 totals 14 residues. The CDR3 loop is CASSPRGLQETQYF. DNA of the CDR3: TGTGCTAGCAGTCCCCGAGGACTTCAAGAGACCCAGTACTTC.

Only one count was recorded for this clone. The V gene is TRBV18, the J gene TRBJ2-7; D not certain. Between the trimmed V and J ends, which lost 5 bases and 8 bases, there was a span of 16 bases. Germline V gives CDR1 KGHSH, CDR2 LQKENI. CDR3 size: 13 residues. CDR3 bases: TGTGCCAGCTCATCTGACCCGTCCGACCAGCAGTACTTC. It codes for CASSSDPSDQQYF. The variable domain in full, completed from reference TRBV18 and TRBJ2-7, reads NAGVMQNPRHLVRRRGQEARLRCSPMKGHSHVYWYRQLPEEGLKFMVYLQKENIIDESGMPKERFSAEFPKEGPSILRIQQVVRGDSAAYFCASSSDPSDQQYFGPGTRLTVT.

This clone has just a few counts. The J gene is TRBJ1-6, the V gene TRBV6-1; 7 positions agree with TRBD1. Looked up from germline, CDR1 is MNHNS and CDR2 is SASEGT. J lost 7 bases, V lost 1 base, and 4 bases had no gene match. CDR3 length: 15 residues. The chain's CDR3 is CASSEGVTGNSPLHF. In nucleotides, the CDR3 is TGTGCCAGCAGTGAAGGAGTGACAGGGAATTCACCCCTCCACTTT.

This clone was detected a few times. The chain uses TRBV30 and TRBJ1-4, with unresolved D. The V and J ends lost 5 bases and 4 bases respectively, with 14 bases between them. CDR3 size: 14 residues. Germline-derived CDR1 and CDR2 are GTSNPN and SVGIG (reference sequence). This CDR3 reads CAWQLGSYNEKLFF. In DNA, the CDR3 is TGTGCCTGGCAACTGGGCTCCTATAATGAAAAACTGTTTTTT.